This T cell receptor (beta chain) was sequenced during a study of OX40 agonist ivuxolimab in advanced cancers. Germline V CDR1 and CDR2: SGHDN, FVKESK. This CDR3 is built from 15 residues. V dropped 3 bases and J dropped 9 bases, with 18 bases sitting between them. This clone came up once. TCRdb keeps only in-frame clones here, not all; method: immunoSEQ multiplex PCR. The repertoire holds more than 95,000 clones, with approximately 90% as singletons. The genes are TRBV14 and TRBJ2-1, with D maybe TRBD2 (5 bases). This TCR was sampled from an adult with an advanced solid tumor such as melanoma, head and neck, liver or kidney cancer. This material consisted of CD4+ or CD8+ T cells sorted from blood, taken in a trial of the OX40 agonist ivuxolimab. The CDR3 spells CASSHDGPRGGEQFF. CDR3 nucleotide sequence: TGTGCCAGCAGCCATGACGGGCCCCGAGGAGGTGAGCAGTTCTTC.